One T cell receptor beta chain is described in this entry. Antigen unknown. Clones were sequenced by immunoSEQ multiplex PCR, and TCRdb holds only the in-frame ones, with some missing. This table has 100,000 to 150,000 clones, approximately 86% appearing once. Collection occurred without any documented infections or immune events in donors. Germline-derived CDR1 and CDR2 are SGHNT and YYREEE (reference sequence). CDR3 length: 15 residues. The J segment lost 7 bases and the V segment lost 4 bases, leaving 9 bases of the junction unmatched. This entry is derived from a study of identifying expanded T cells in peripheral blood. General study points: Across healthy donors, higher total template counts meant significantly greater roughly 2-week count variance. Over approximately two and four weeks, about 15 and 19 clones changed, versus approximately 1.2 between replicates.

The receptor was isolated from a person between 18 and 69 years old in good health. This rearrangement joins TRBV5-4 to TRBJ2-1, with 9 nucleotides matching TRBD2. The sequenced sample was blood. This CDR3 reads CASSPAGLAMNEQFF. Here the CDR3 DNA reads TGTGCCAGCAGCCCGGCCGGACTAGCGATGAATGAGCAGTTCTTC.